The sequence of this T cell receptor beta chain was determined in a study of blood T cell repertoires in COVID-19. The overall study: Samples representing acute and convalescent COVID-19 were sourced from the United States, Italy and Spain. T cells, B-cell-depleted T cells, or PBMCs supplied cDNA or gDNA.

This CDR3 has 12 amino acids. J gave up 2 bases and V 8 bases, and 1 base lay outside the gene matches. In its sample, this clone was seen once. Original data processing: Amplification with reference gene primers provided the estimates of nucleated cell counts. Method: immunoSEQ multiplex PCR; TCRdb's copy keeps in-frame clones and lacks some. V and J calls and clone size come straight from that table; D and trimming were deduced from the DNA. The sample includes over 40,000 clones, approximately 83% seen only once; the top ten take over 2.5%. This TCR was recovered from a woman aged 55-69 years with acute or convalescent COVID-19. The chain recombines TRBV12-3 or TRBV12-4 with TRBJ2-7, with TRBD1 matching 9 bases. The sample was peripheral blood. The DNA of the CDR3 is TGTGCCAGCGGGACAGGGCCCTACGAGCAGTACTTC. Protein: CASGTGPYEQYF.